A selection of T cell receptor beta chains follows, all from one sample in a study of blood T cell repertoires in COVID-19. The repertoire was sequenced with immunoSEQ multiplex PCR; TCRdb's copy has only in-frame clones and lacks some. This sample has hundreds of thousands of clones, with approximately 85% found just once. The sample comprised peripheral blood. All receptors derive from a man aged 50-60 years with COVID-19, enrolled during active disease. CDR3s include the opening cysteine and the closing phenylalanine or tryptophan. Fields, in order: D gene, J gene, V gene, clone size, CDR3 protein, CDR3 DNA. A D gene is named only where the DNA matches it firmly. Not every row has a clone size; where given, it reads once, few, many or a size class.

TRBD1 | TRBJ1-4 | TRBV28 | few | CASSPLGQGATNEKLFF | TGTGCCAGCAGTCCCCTTGGACAGGGGGCAACTAATGAAAAACTGTTTTTT
- | TRBJ1-3 | TRBV4-2 | - | CASSQGTWDPSGNTIYF | TGTGCCAGCAGCCAAGGGACTTGGGATCCCTCTGGAAACACCATATATTTT
- | TRBJ2-3 | TRBV7-3 | - | CASSSGFATDTQYF | TGTGCCAGCAGCTCAGGGTTTGCGACAGATACGCAGTATTTT
- | TRBJ1-6 | TRBV30 | - | CAWSVQANSPLHF | TGTGCCTGGAGTGTACAGGCTAATTCACCCCTCCACTTT
TRBD1 | TRBJ1-2 | TRBV28 | few | CASLDRGYGYTF | TGTGCCAGCTTGGACAGGGGGTATGGCTACACCTTC
TRBD1 | TRBJ1-5 | TRBV6-5 | - | CASSRTGAGQPQHF | TGTGCCAGCAGTAGGACAGGGGCTGGCCAGCCCCAGCATTTT
TRBD1 | TRBJ2-2 | TRBV15 | - | CATSRNRDRGRGGELFF | TGTGCCACCAGCAGAAACCGGGACAGGGGACGCGGCGGGGAGCTGTTTTTT
- | TRBJ2-2 | TRBV28 | - | CASSLQTGELFF | TGTGCCAGCAGTTTACAGACCGGGGAGCTGTTTTTT
- | TRBJ2-7 | TRBV9 | - | CASSVEVKGEQYF | TGTGCCAGCAGCGTAGAAGTTAAGGGGGAGCAGTACTTC
TRBD2 | TRBJ2-2 | TRBV9 | - | CASSVAVVLAGGNGELFF | TGTGCCAGCAGCGTAGCGGTGGTACTAGCGGGTGGAAACGGGGAGCTGTTTTTT
- | TRBJ2-7 | TRBV28 | - | CASSGAVQYF | TGTGCCAGCAGTGGAGCGGTGCAGTACTTC
- | TRBJ1-5 | TRBV18 | once | CASSPSQGEPQHF | TGTGCCAGCTCACCATCACAGGGTGAGCCCCAGCATTTT
TRBD1 | TRBJ2-3 | TRBV7-2 | - | CASSTGQGSTDTQYF | TGTGCCAGCAGCACGGGACAGGGGAGCACAGATACGCAGTATTTT
- | TRBJ2-2 | TRBV10-2 | - | CASSRPGGAGTGELFF | TGCGCCAGCAGTCGGCCTGGAGGGGCTGGCACCGGGGAGCTGTTTTTT
- | TRBJ2-7 | TRBV4-3 | - | CASSRAVQALFYEQYF | TGCGCCAGCAGCCGGGCCGTTCAGGCTTTGTTCTACGAGCAGTACTTC
TRBD1 | TRBJ1-6 | TRBV28 | few | CASSTPRARGQDSPLHF | TGTGCCAGCAGTACCCCCCGGGCCAGGGGGCAAGATTCACCCCTCCACTTT
- | TRBJ2-2 | TRBV7-2 | - | CASSIYRSPTGELFF | TGTGCCAGCAGCATTTACAGGAGCCCGACCGGGGAGCTGTTTTTT
- | TRBJ2-7 | TRBV6-5 | - | CASSFGQTSSYEQYF | TGTGCCAGCAGTTTCGGACAGACAAGCTCCTACGAGCAGTACTTC
TRBD1 | TRBJ2-5 | TRBV4-2 | many | CASSQEGRTGYETQYF | TGTGCCAGCAGCCAAGAAGGTCGGACAGGGTATGAGACCCAGTACTTC
TRBD1 | TRBJ2-7 | TRBV6-5 | - | CASTEWTGGTHEQYF | TGTGCCAGTACCGAATGGACAGGCGGTACCCACGAGCAGTACTTC
- | TRBJ2-2 | TRBV5-4 | - | CASSLQGKTGELFF | TGTGCCAGCAGCTTGCAGGGAAAGACCGGGGAGCTGTTTTTT
- | TRBJ1-5 | TRBV19 | many | CASSNGRGQPQHF | TGTGCCAGTAGCAATGGCAGGGGTCAGCCCCAGCATTTT
TRBD1 | TRBJ1-6 | TRBV18 | - | CASSPAAVTGAQNSPLHF | TGTGCCAGCTCACCGGCAGCCGTAACAGGGGCTCAAAATTCACCCCTCCACTTT
- | TRBJ2-3 | TRBV12-3/TRBV12-4 | - | CASRFGSVDTQYF | TGTGCCAGCCGGTTCGGGTCCGTAGATACGCAGTATTTT
- | TRBJ2-7 | TRBV6-5 | - | CASSRHSYEQYF | TGTGCCAGCAGCAGACACAGCTACGAGCAGTACTTC
TRBD1 | TRBJ1-2 | TRBV5-1 | - | CASSSTTGGGGYTF | TGCGCCAGCAGCTCAACGACAGGGGGCGGAGGCTACACCTTC
TRBD2 | TRBJ2-7 | TRBV2 | - | CASSEARGWAGGSSYEQYF | TGTGCCAGCAGTGAAGCGCGAGGTTGGGCGGGGGGGAGCTCCTACGAGCAGTACTTC
TRBD1 | TRBJ1-1 | TRBV2 | - | CASNRQGVYTEAFF | TGTGCCAGCAACCGACAGGGGGTTTATACTGAAGCTTTCTTT
TRBD1 | TRBJ1-2 | TRBV5-1 | few | CASSRGTGAYGYTF | TGCGCCAGCAGCCGGGGGACAGGTGCCTATGGCTACACCTTC
TRBD1 | TRBJ2-3 | TRBV10-3 | - | CAISESDRVSGTQYF | TGTGCCATCAGTGAGTCCGACAGGGTCTCGGGTACGCAGTATTTT
TRBD1 | TRBJ2-3 | TRBV7-9 | - | CASSSGTGGTAQYF | TGTGCCAGCAGCTCCGGGACAGGGGGGACGGCGCAGTATTTT
TRBD2 | TRBJ2-5 | TRBV7-9 | - | CASSIRGTTYQETQYF | TGTGCCAGCAGCATCCGCGGGACTACCTACCAAGAGACCCAGTACTTC
TRBD1 | TRBJ1-1 | TRBV13 | - | CASSLTTGVTEAFF | TGTGCCAGCAGTTTGACCACAGGGGTCACTGAAGCTTTCTTT
TRBD1 | TRBJ2-2 | TRBV5-1 | - | CASNPRQGNTGELFF | TGCGCCAGCAACCCCAGACAGGGGAACACCGGGGAGCTGTTTTTT
- | TRBJ2-3 | TRBV3-1/TRBV3-2 | - | CASSRQGTDTQYF | TGTGCCAGCAGCCGACAGGGCACAGATACGCAGTATTTT
TRBD1 | TRBJ2-2 | TRBV5-1 | - | CASTGQDANTGELFF | TGCGCCAGCACCGGACAGGACGCGAACACCGGGGAGCTGTTTTTT
- | TRBJ1-2 | TRBV18 | - | CASSRTGSDYGYTF | TGTGCCAGCTCACGCACAGGTTCGGACTATGGCTACACCTTC
TRBD1 | TRBJ1-5 | TRBV5-1 | - | CASSEGTGVNQPQHF | TGCGCCAGCAGCGAAGGGACAGGAGTGAATCAGCCCCAGCATTTT
- | TRBJ1-6 | TRBV2 | - | CASSGDSANSPLHF | TGTGCCAGCAGTGGTGACAGCGCAAATTCACCCCTCCACTTT
- | TRBJ1-1 | TRBV11-3 | - | CASSSGIHQGTEAFF | TGTGCCAGCAGCTCAGGGATTCACCAAGGTACTGAAGCTTTCTTT
TRBD1 | TRBJ2-7 | TRBV7-2 | - | CASRRDREINEQYF | TGTGCCAGCAGACGGGACAGGGAAATCAACGAGCAGTACTTC
TRBD1 | TRBJ1-1 | TRBV5-1 | - | CASSPGTANTEAFF | TGCGCCAGCAGCCCCGGGACAGCGAACACTGAAGCTTTCTTT
- | TRBJ2-7 | TRBV29-1 | - | CSKRGGRGLWTEQYF | TGCAGCAAAAGGGGGGGTAGGGGACTCTGGACCGAGCAGTACTTC
- | TRBJ2-3 | TRBV27 | - | CASSASRVSTDTQYF | TGTGCCAGCAGTGCAAGCCGGGTCAGCACAGATACGCAGTATTTT
TRBD1 | TRBJ1-2 | TRBV6-5 | - | CASSYGTGNTNYGYTF | TGTGCCAGCAGTTACGGGACAGGGAATACGAACTATGGCTACACCTTC
- | TRBJ1-1 | TRBV21-1 | - | CASRLLGGGPSTEAFF | TGTGCCAGCAGACTCCTAGGGGGGGGCCCCTCTACTGAAGCTTTCTTT
- | TRBJ1-3 | TRBV18 | - | CASSPDLAGNTIYF | TGTGCCAGCTCACCTGACCTAGCGGGAAACACCATATATTTT
TRBD2 | TRBJ2-1 | TRBV11-2 | - | CASSSSGGARNEQFF | TGTGCCAGCAGCTCTAGCGGGGGGGCTCGGAATGAGCAGTTCTTC
- | TRBJ1-3 | TRBV28 | - | CASSLFFVNGGNTIYF | TGTGCCAGCAGTTTATTTTTCGTAAACGGGGGAAACACCATATATTTT
- | TRBJ2-3 | TRBV7-9 | - | CASSLMGSGADTQYF | TGTGCCAGCAGCTTAATGGGGAGTGGTGCAGATACGCAGTATTTT
- | TRBJ1-1 | TRBV30 | - | CASWRGRTEAFF | TGTGCCTCCTGGCGGGGGAGGACTGAAGCTTTCTTT